The present entry profiles one TCR beta chain with its context. TCRdb's table, derived via immunoSEQ multiplex PCR, lists solely in-frame clones and lacks some. Found here are some 120,000 clones, less than 85% of them singletons; the top ten hold 3.2%. The data derive from a study of PD-L1 blockade in urothelial cancer. The time point: pretreatment peripheral blood. The sample here was PBMCs, taken around atezolizumab (anti-PD-L1) treatment. The sequence was obtained from a man in his fifties or sixties with urothelial cancer.

CDR3 sequence reads: CASTRGVGTGNGYTF. The CDR3 DNA is TGTGCCAGTACCAGGGGAGTCGGGACAGGGAACGGCTACACCTTC. J is TRBJ1-2 and V is TRBV19; TRBD1 matches at 9 bases. The germline V gene has CDR1 LNHDA and CDR2 SQIVND (reference sequence). The V gene end was trimmed by 7 bases and the J gene end by 8 bases; junction bases not matched to a gene: 14. The CDR3 runs to 15 residues.